The T cell receptor (beta chain) described here comes from a study of radiation and T cells in renal cell carcinoma. Time point defined: baseline pretreatment blood. Treatment specified: 15 Gy SBRT to primary tumor, nephrectomy 4 weeks later. Serial blood draws occurred at baseline and 2 and 4 weeks post-SBRT. TCRdb's copy holds only in-frame clones and misses some; the assay was immunoSEQ multiplex PCR. The profile shows about 59,000 clones, approximately 80% of them singletons. Germline assignment: CDR1 MNHEY and CDR2 SMNVEV (reference sequence). The CDR3 spans 16 residues. The V end lost 4 bases, the J end lost 0 bases, and 13 bases lay between the germline ends.

Specimen: blood, collected from a patient whose treatment included radiotherapy and nephrectomy. The V and J genes are TRBV27 and TRBJ1-5; D remains unclear. The clonotype originates from a man in his fifties or sixties with renal cell carcinoma. CDR3 loop: CASSSGNRNSNQPQHF. CDR3 in DNA: TGTGCCAGCAGTTCCGGAAACAGAAATAGCAATCAGCCCCAGCATTTT.